The rows below give T cell receptor beta chains drawn from one sample of a study of T cells in Graves' hyperthyroidism and ophthalmopathy. Using its own MiXCR run on the multiplex PCR reads, TCRdb lists one record per CDR3 protein. The repertoire consists of about 640,000 distinct CDR3 sequences, with more than 14% occurring once and the leading ten covering 12%. Sequencing was done on a sample of blood. The origin of the receptors is a woman in her fifties or sixties with Graves' ophthalmopathy. The CDR3 runs from the conserved cysteine through the conserved F or W. The D gene is left open where the match is weak.

V gene	CDR3 length	D gene	J gene	CDR3 protein
TRBV5-1	15	TRBD2	TRBJ2-2	CASSAGLAGAGELFF
TRBV28	14	TRBD1	TRBJ2-7	CASSIQGAPYEQYF
TRBV5-6	13	-	TRBJ1-1	CASSLVRSAEAFF
TRBV30	14	TRBD1	TRBJ2-7	CAWSAGTGGGEQYF
TRBV6-1	14	-	TRBJ2-7	CATSRLQGNYEQYF
TRBV6-1	14	-	TRBJ2-5	CASSVGGVGETQYF
TRBV18	14	TRBD1	TRBJ1-1	CASGQGAGDTEAFF
TRBV27	17	TRBD1	TRBJ1-1	CASRFDRGHTVNTEAFF
TRBV12-3/TRBV12-4	17	-	TRBJ1-5	CASSLGDGIYSNQPQHF
TRBV18	14	-	TRBJ1-1	CASSPIKGNTEAFF
TRBV7-9	13	TRBD1	TRBJ1-1	CASSFADRAKAFF
TRBV27	14	-	TRBJ2-5	CASSLSVWGETQYF
TRBV29-1	15	TRBD2	TRBJ2-1	CSVRGLAGRVNEQFF
TRBV28	14	-	TRBJ1-5	CASSFTQGRQPQHF
TRBV7-9	17	TRBD2	TRBJ2-1	CASSLLASGRVSNEQFF
TRBV27	19	TRBD2	TRBJ2-5	CASSARSSSGRAVGETQYF
TRBV20-1	15	-	TRBJ2-5	CSAPEGGGTQETQYF
TRBV5-1	15	TRBD2	TRBJ2-1	CASSFEREWANEQFF
TRBV5-1	13	-	TRBJ1-1	CASSLEGWTEAFF
TRBV5-1	14	-	TRBJ1-1	CASSFSVMNTEAFF
TRBV12-3/TRBV12-4	12	-	TRBJ1-1	CASGDLDTEAFF
TRBV5-6	15	-	TRBJ2-2	CASSLGDWNTGELFF
TRBV28	18	TRBD1	TRBJ2-7	CASSFTGGNRDGPYEQYF
TRBV18	18	TRBD1	TRBJ1-5	CASSPGTGGVSGNQPQHF
TRBV12-3/TRBV12-4	15	TRBD2	TRBJ2-2	CASSLGGRDTGELFF
TRBV27	20	TRBD2	TRBJ2-1	CASTNGAGGLAGGPYNEQFF
TRBV3-1	11	-	TRBJ2-5	CASSQQTLKYF
TRBV27	13	-	TRBJ2-7	CASSLRLDTEQYF
TRBV28	14	TRBD1	TRBJ2-7	CASSSPTGGDEQYF
TRBV5-6	15	TRBD2	TRBJ2-3	CASSLVAGRTDTQYF
TRBV10-3	12	TRBD1	TRBJ1-2	CAIKTGGYGYTF
TRBV12-3/TRBV12-4	12	-	TRBJ2-3	CASTPFGDTQYF
TRBV20-1	13	-	TRBJ2-1	CSALIPVTNEQFF
TRBV30	13	TRBD2	TRBJ2-1	CAWRLAGGGEQFF
TRBV20-1	14	TRBD2	TRBJ2-1	CSARALAGVYEQFF
TRBV20-1	17	TRBD2	TRBJ2-1	CSARGRLAGGSYNEQFF
TRBV7-9	14	TRBD1	TRBJ2-5	CASSRSGGQETQYF
TRBV7-9	15	-	TRBJ2-1	CASIPEIDRYNEQFF
TRBV4-3	16	TRBD1	TRBJ2-3	CASSQDRGGLADTQYF
TRBV7-2	16	TRBD1	TRBJ1-2	CASSPEEGRGRSGYTF
TRBV18	15	TRBD1	TRBJ2-1	CASSLDRGPSNEQFF
TRBV18	15	-	TRBJ1-6	CASSVSRGENSPLHF
TRBV24-1	15	TRBD1	TRBJ2-7	CATSDRRDRSHEQYF
TRBV4-2	14	-	TRBJ1-1	CASSQEGAGTEAFF
TRBV3-1	12	-	TRBJ2-1	CASSQLFREQFF
TRBV19	19	TRBD2	TRBJ2-5	CASSISRTSGWNLGETQYF
TRBV20-1	14	-	TRBJ1-5	CSAKVGGTNQPQHF
TRBV20-1	15	TRBD2	TRBJ2-3	CSATSTSGRTDTQYF